This T cell receptor beta chain is drawn from a study of blood T cells in healthy people across ages. This clonotype was observed a handful of times. Its specificity is not known. Combining a sample-barcoded 5' primer with a J-beta primer mix, a second PCR ran for roughly 7 to 12 cycles. TCRdb used MiXCR to reprocess the 5' RACE reads, holding one entry per CDR3 protein. The sample records about 400,000 distinct CDR3 sequences, more than 45% being singletons. Broader study findings: Roughly linear declines in TCR beta diversity per million T cells occurred with age. With unsorted PBMCs, a conclusive comparison of naive versus antigen-experienced cells was not possible. Greater diversity and more naive CD4+ cells were seen in long-lived donors than in aged donors.

The CDR3 consists of 16 residues. The V and J ends lost 5 bases and 0 bases, in that order; junction bases with no gene match: 7. Germline V gene data show CDR1 as SGHAT and CDR2 as FQNNGV. This TCR came from a man aged 55 to 70 in good health. The chain has TRBV11-2 and TRBJ2-5; TRBD1 aligns across 9 bases. The sequenced sample was blood. The CDR3 DNA reads as TGTGCCAGCAGCCCTAGGACAGGGGCCGACCAAGAGACCCAGTACTTC. Translated, it gives CASSPRTGADQETQYF.